This paragraph covers one TCR beta chain sequence. This clonotype was seen ten or more times. Its cognate antigen has yet to be identified. Per-base quality was not reported, and no clone a single base away is much larger than it. V is cut by 2 bases and J by 4 bases, and the space between the germline ends is 14 bases. Based on the germline V gene, the CDR1 and CDR2 sequences are SNHLY and FYNNEI. The CDR3 measures 15 amino acids from cysteine to phenylalanine. Just CDR3 DNA is preserved here, 45 bases in frame from base 1. This sample was included in a study of T cells in Graves' hyperthyroidism and ophthalmopathy (dated by TCRdb to the late 2010s). In the study overall: Peripheral blood samples were taken at the time of initial diagnosis, prior to any treatment. A discovery cohort of approximately 97 patients, about 40 with Graves' ophthalmopathy and 55 to 60 with stable Graves' hyperthyroidism, was used to find distinguishing TCR V-J signatures. Prospective prediction of ophthalmopathy was tested in an independent validation cohort consisting of 18 hyperthyroidism patients and around 16 patients who later progressed to ophthalmopathy. The 100 discovery patients were divided at random into training and test sets in a 7:3 ratio. In about 6 Graves' hyperthyroidism patients, the study also compared T-cell repertoires from thyroid tissue with T-cell repertoires from blood. After sampling, hyperthyroidism patients received methimazole starting at 30 mg daily, and ophthalmopathy patients received high-dose intravenous methylprednisolone. The paper describes TCR Vbeta CDR3 sequencing of some 130 peripheral blood samples, made up of about 41 ophthalmopathy patients, 70 to 75 hyperthyroidism patients and around 17 progressor patients.

A patient counted as having stable Graves' hyperthyroidism if no progression to ophthalmopathy occurred over 18 months of follow-up. The hyperthyroidism patients were between 18 and 65 years old and newly diagnosed, with a disease duration of less than 2 months. The study excluded patients with uncontrolled infections, other autoimmune diseases, pregnancy or lactation. Diagnoses relied on clinical symptoms, serum thyroxine and TRAb, thyroid ultrasound and orbital computed tomography. Ficoll-Paque density gradient centrifugation was used to isolate PBMCs from about 10 ml of fresh peripheral blood. Total RNA was extracted using Trizol reagent, and RNA quality was assessed on an Agilent 2100 Bioanalyzer. The TCR beta CDR3 regions were amplified from the RNA transcripts. The first round of RT-PCR for the TCR CDR3 was performed with the HTBI primer set and the Qiagen OneStep RT-PCR kit. Libraries were constructed in a second round of multiplex PCR, after which size selection and purification were performed. Sequencing of the libraries was done on an Illumina HiSeq2000 using paired-end 100 bp reads. On the authors' methods: Raw data were processed with SOAPnuke, discarding reads with adapters, uncalled bases, mean Phred below 15, or no exact constant-primer or identifier match. High-quality paired reads were merged with COPE v1.2.5, and unique nucleotide sequences were defined as clonotypes. MiTCR v1.1 was used to align clonotypes to the IMGT TRBV, TRBD and TRBJ reference segments. The analysis was restricted to V-J combinations with a frequency above 0.0001, which together covered 99% to 99.2% of the repertoires. A TCS score was defined as the ratio between F50 (clonal expansion) and ExV (chaos), using BLOSUM62-based TCRdist between CDR3 peptides within each V-J. Welch's t-statistics and random forest reduced roughly 540 V-J features to 13, which were used in a naive Bayes classifier (R e1071). TCRdb handled the public reads itself, with Q25 trimming in fastp and clone calling in MiXCR, and kept productive beta chains. Every CDR3 protein is listed once, alongside the most common genes and DNA of its rows. TCRdb's processing, not the authors' own work, is the source of the V and J calls. Across this sample there are 350,000 to 400,000 distinct CDR3 sequences, with approximately 14% seen only once. The top ten constitute 9.5% to 11% of the sample.

Findings and caveats that apply to the study as a whole: Most expanded thyroid clonotypes (frequency above 0.001) were also found in blood, which suggests that blood repertoires may mirror thyroid immune responses. A model built on a 13 V-J signature distinguished ophthalmopathy from stable hyperthyroidism, reaching around 90% sensitivity and approximately 81% specificity in cross-validation and 80%/75% in testing. Sample size was not statistically predetermined, and investigators were not blinded to group allocation. In validation, the model predicted progression to ophthalmopathy with about 71% sensitivity and around 72% specificity, a median of about 6 months before onset.

Sequencing was done on a sample of blood. This sequence originates from a woman aged 60-75 years with Graves' hyperthyroidism. The chain uses TRBV2 and TRBJ2-5, with TRBD1 as a weak D call on 6 bases. The CDR3 protein is CASSESGARGETQYF. The sequenced DNA is TGTGCCAGCAGTGAAAGTGGAGCCAGGGGAGAGACCCAGTACTTC.